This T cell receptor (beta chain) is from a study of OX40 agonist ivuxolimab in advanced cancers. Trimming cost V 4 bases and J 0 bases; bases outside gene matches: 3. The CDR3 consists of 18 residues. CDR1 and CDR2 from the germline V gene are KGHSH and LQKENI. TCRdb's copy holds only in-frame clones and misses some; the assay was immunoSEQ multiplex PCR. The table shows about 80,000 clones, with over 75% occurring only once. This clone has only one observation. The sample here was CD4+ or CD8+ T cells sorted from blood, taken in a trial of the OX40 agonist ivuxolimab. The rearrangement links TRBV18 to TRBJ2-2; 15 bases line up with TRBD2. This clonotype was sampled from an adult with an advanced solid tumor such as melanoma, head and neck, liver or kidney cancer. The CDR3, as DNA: TGTGCCAGCTCACTTCGGACTAGCGGGAGGGCGAACACCGGGGAGCTGTTTTTT. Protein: CASSLRTSGRANTGELFF.